The T cell receptor (beta chain) under discussion was sequenced for a study of blood T cell repertoires in COVID-19. For the study at large: COVID-19 samples, acute and convalescent, were from the United States, Italy and Spain. T cells, B-cell-depleted T cells, or PBMCs provided the cDNA or gDNA that served as material.

Per the authors' pipeline: Estimation of nucleated cell counts was performed using reference gene primer amplification. Profiled with immunoSEQ multiplex PCR; TCRdb holds only in-frame clones, not every one. That table supplies the V and J calls and clone size; D and trimming were determined from the DNA. Seen here are 180,000 or so clones, approximately 86% observed once, and the top ten hold about 8.2%. Germline CDR1 and CDR2: DFQATT and SNEGSKA (reference sequence). The CDR3 is 9 residues long. The germline V and J ends were trimmed by 6 bases and 5 bases, with 4 bases remaining between them. This rearrangement joins TRBV20-1 to TRBJ2-5; unclear D gene. Sequencing input: peripheral blood. The receptor's source is a man in his 60s with acute or convalescent COVID-19. The CDR3 nucleotides are TGCAGTGCCGGGGAGACCCAGTACTTC. It yields the protein CSAGETQYF.